The clone carrying this TCR beta chain appeared a few times. This CDR3 contains 15 residues. The germline V gene has CDR1 SGHVS and CDR2 FNYEAQ. With V trimmed by 4 bases and J by 4 bases, 6 bases remained unmatched. This sample was taken from a study of blood T cell repertoires in COVID-19. Study-wide background: Donors in the United States, Italy and Spain gave samples during acute or convalescent COVID-19. T cells, B-cell-depleted T cells, or PBMCs supplied cDNA or gDNA.

The table came from immunoSEQ multiplex PCR; TCRdb's copy has only in-frame clones and leaves some out. Here the sample spans some 97,000 clones, approximately 80% being singletons. This sequence was found in a man aged 45-60 years with active or convalescent COVID-19. The chain has TRBV7-6 and TRBJ2-3; 9 positions agree with TRBD2. Sequencing used peripheral blood. The CDR3 here is CASSSIAGEPDTQYF. In nucleotides, the CDR3 is TGTGCCAGCAGCTCCATAGCGGGAGAACCAGATACGCAGTATTTT.